This record concerns one TCR beta chain sequence. Antigen unknown. This sample was taken from a study of CD8 T cells in ankylosing spondylitis. Study-level results: Several highly homologous variants made up a TCR beta motif, and this motif appeared characteristic of ankylosing spondylitis blood.

The TCR beta libraries were generated through quantitative 5'-RACE incorporating molecular barcodes. One entry per CDR3 protein, called by TCRdb with MiXCR from the 5' RACE reads. The sample includes 700,000 to 850,000 distinct CDR3 sequences, about 12% of them seen just once. The CDR3 is 16 amino acids. Germline loops: CDR1 MNHEY, CDR2 SMNVEV (reference sequence). Trimming cost V 6 bases and J 1 base; bases outside gene matches: 12. Sequenced material: blood, either unsorted or a sorted T cell fraction (not recorded which). The sequence was obtained from a male donor with ankylosing spondylitis. V gene TRBV27 combines with J gene TRBJ2-7, with TRBD1 identical over 7 bases. The DNA for the CDR3 is TGTGCCAGCAGAAGACAAGGGGGCTTCATGTCCTACGAGCAGTACTTC. This encodes CASRRQGGFMSYEQYF.